The rows below give T cell receptor beta chains drawn from one sample of a study of blood T cells in healthy people across ages. TCRdb fed the 5' RACE reads into MiXCR, producing one record per CDR3 protein. The table includes over 1,200,000 distinct CDR3 sequences, roughly 64% detected once. Sample: blood. The receptors come from a young man in good health. The CDR3 runs from the conserved cysteine through the conserved F or W. The D gene is left open where the match is weak. A clone size is listed for some rows: how often the clone was seen (once, few, many), or a class if it is expanded.

D	size	V	J	DNA	CDR3
.	few	TRBV29-1	TRBJ2-7	TGCAGCGTTGTAGGTCAATTTCCCTACGAGCAGTACTTC	CSVVGQFPYEQYF
.	few	TRBV4-1	TRBJ2-7	TGCGCCAGCAGCCAGGGAGAGGGTATCGACTACGAGCAGTACTTC	CASSQGEGIDYEQYF
.	once	TRBV12-3/TRBV12-4	TRBJ2-1	TGTGCCAGCAGTTTACCTCATACAGGAGCAGAGCAGTTCTTC	CASSLPHTGAEQFF
TRBD1	.	TRBV29-1	TRBJ1-1	TGCAGCTATTCGACAGGGGGCTTAGCTTTCTTT	CSYSTGGLAFF
.	.	TRBV29-1	TRBJ1-2	TGCAGCGTTGAAAATATTTATGGCTACACCTTC	CSVENIYGYTF
TRBD2	.	TRBV10-2	TRBJ2-7	TGCGCCAGCAGTGAGGTAGCGGGACTCTACGAGCAGTACTTC	CASSEVAGLYEQYF
.	.	TRBV6-2/TRBV6-3	TRBJ1-6	TGTGCCAGCAGCAGGAAGACGGGACATCAGTCACCCCTCCACTTT	CASSRKTGHQSPLHF
TRBD1	few	TRBV29-1	TRBJ2-7	TGCAGCGTTGAAGAGACAGGGATAGACGAGCAGTACTTC	CSVEETGIDEQYF
.	.	TRBV6-1	TRBJ2-7	TGTGCCAGCAGTGAACGGCAGAACGAGCAGTACTTC	CASSERQNEQYF
.	.	TRBV20-1	TRBJ1-2	TGCAGTGCTAAGCGGGGGTATAACTATGGCTACACCTTC	CSAKRGYNYGYTF
TRBD1	.	TRBV5-5	TRBJ2-7	TGTGCCAGCAGCTCGGGACGGGACAGCCGCTCCTACGAGCAGTACTTC	CASSSGRDSRSYEQYF
.	.	TRBV12-3/TRBV12-4	TRBJ2-7	TGTGCCAGCACGCAGGGTACCTCCTACGAGCAGTACTTC	CASTQGTSYEQYF
.	.	TRBV4-2	TRBJ2-3	TGTGCCAGCAGCCTACTGACCGCGGGGATACATACGCAGTATTTT	CASSLLTAGIHTQYF
.	.	TRBV5-1	TRBJ1-6	TGCGCCAGCAGCGGACGACAGGCAGATGATTCACCCCTCCACTTT	CASSGRQADDSPLHF
.	.	TRBV13	TRBJ2-2	TGTGCCAGCCGCTCGACTAGCACCGGGGAGCTGTTTTTT	CASRSTSTGELFF
.	.	TRBV20-1	TRBJ2-1	TGCAGTGCTAAGTCTGACCTAAGCTCCTACAATGAGCAGTTCTTC	CSAKSDLSSYNEQFF
.	.	TRBV4-1	TRBJ1-1	TGCGCCAGCAGCCAAGAGGGAGAGGGGGGCACTGAAGCTTTCTTT	CASSQEGEGGTEAFF
.	.	TRBV13	TRBJ2-7	TGTGCCAGCAGCTTAATTAGTTTGGGAAGCGCCCAGTACTTC	CASSLISLGSAQYF
TRBD1	.	TRBV11-2	TRBJ2-2	TGTGCCAGCAGCTATCCAGGGGGTGCCGGGGAGCTGTTTTTT	CASSYPGGAGELFF
TRBD1	.	TRBV3-1	TRBJ2-3	TGTGCCAGCAGCCGCCGGACAGGGTATACAGATACGCAGTATTTT	CASSRRTGYTDTQYF
.	few	TRBV4-2	TRBJ2-5	TGTGCCAGCAGCCAAGAGGTGAGAGAGACCCAGTACTTC	CASSQEVRETQYF
TRBD2	.	TRBV7-9	TRBJ2-5	TGTGCCATCCTAGAGCGGGGTTGGGAGACCCAGTACTTC	CAILERGWETQYF
.	.	TRBV12-3/TRBV12-4	TRBJ2-1	TGTGCCAGCAGTCGCACTAGCTTGGGTTACAATGAGCAGTTCTTC	CASSRTSLGYNEQFF
.	.	TRBV7-9	TRBJ1-2	TGTGCCAGCACCGACCCGGGGGGATTTGACTATGGCTACACCTTC	CASTDPGGFDYGYTF
.	few	TRBV4-3	TRBJ2-7	TGCGCCAGCAGCCAAGCGTTAGCCCCCTACGAGCAGTACTTC	CASSQALAPYEQYF
.	.	TRBV4-3	TRBJ1-6	TGCACCAGCAGCCAATACGGGGGATCGAATTCACCCCTCCACTTT	CTSSQYGGSNSPLHF
.	few	TRBV4-3	TRBJ2-7	TGCGCCAGCAGCCAAGGGACTATGAGCTACGAGCAGTACTTC	CASSQGTMSYEQYF
TRBD2	few	TRBV12-3/TRBV12-4	TRBJ2-7	TGTGCCAGCAGTCCCCTACTAGCGGGAGGTTCGTACTTC	CASSPLLAGGSYF
TRBD1	.	TRBV29-1	TRBJ1-3	TGCAGCGTGAGGACAGGGAACTCTGGAAACACCATATATTTT	CSVRTGNSGNTIYF
TRBD2	.	TRBV5-1	TRBJ2-4	TGCGCCAGCAGCTTGGTGGGACTAGCGGTAGCCAAAAACATTCAGTACTTC	CASSLVGLAVAKNIQYF
TRBD2	.	TRBV4-3	TRBJ2-5	TGCGCCAGCAGCCCCTGGGTAGCGGGGGAGGAAGAGACCCAGTACTTC	CASSPWVAGEEETQYF
TRBD1	.	TRBV5-1	TRBJ2-7	TGCGCCAGCAGCTTGGCAACGTGGGACAGATCCTACGAGCAGTACTTC	CASSLATWDRSYEQYF
TRBD2	.	TRBV5-1	TRBJ2-1	TGCGCCAGCGGTGGGGAGGGGATTTTTTACAATGAGCAGTTCTTC	CASGGEGIFYNEQFF
TRBD1	.	TRBV7-9	TRBJ2-1	TGTGCCAGCAGCTTCCCCACAGGGGGAAACCGCCGCGATTCCTACAATGAGCAGTTCTTC	CASSFPTGGNRRDSYNEQFF
TRBD2	.	TRBV27	TRBJ2-5	TGTGCCAGCAGTTTAACTAGCGGGGAAGAGACCCAGTACTTC	CASSLTSGEETQYF
.	few	TRBV7-8	TRBJ2-3	TGTGCCAGCACCGAACTGGCGGGCCTTAGCACAGATACGCAGTATTTT	CASTELAGLSTDTQYF
TRBD2	once	TRBV6-6	TRBJ2-7	TGTGCAGCGGGGGGGGGCGCGTCCTACGAGCAGTACTTC	CAAGGGASYEQYF
.	.	TRBV30	TRBJ2-5	TGTGCCTGGAGTGTAAATTCAGGAGAGACCCAGTACTTC	CAWSVNSGETQYF
.	.	TRBV19	TRBJ1-2	TGTGCCAGTAGTATACGGGAATCTAACTATGGCTACACCTTC	CASSIRESNYGYTF
.	.	TRBV27	TRBJ1-4	TGTGCCAGCAGTTTATCGAACCCTACAGGGAGTAAGCTGTTTTTT	CASSLSNPTGSKLFF
.	many	TRBV12-3/TRBV12-4	TRBJ2-1	TGTGCCAGCAGTTTTGGGTCCAACCACAATGAGCAGTTCTTC	CASSFGSNHNEQFF
TRBD2	.	TRBV6-4	TRBJ2-1	TGTGCCAGCAGTGACGGGACTATTTGGGCGTACAATGAGCAGTTCTTC	CASSDGTIWAYNEQFF
.	once	TRBV25-1	TRBJ2-7	TGTGCCAGCAGTCCCTGGACCGGAGCTTCGGACGAGCAGTACTTC	CASSPWTGASDEQYF
TRBD1	.	TRBV29-1	TRBJ2-5	TGCAGCGCAGGGGGTTTAATTCAAGAGACCCAGTACTTC	CSAGGLIQETQYF
TRBD1	few	TRBV27	TRBJ2-2	TGTGCCGGGGAGGTCGAGGGGACAGGGGAGAACACCGGGGAGCTGTTTTTT	CAGEVEGTGENTGELFF